The 26 T cell receptor beta chains given below trace back to one sample, sequenced in a study of metastatic and nonmetastatic thyroid tumors. TCRdb re-called clones via MiXCR from the PCR reads. The repertoire holds about 30,000 clones, with about 25% as singletons. Every patient was untreated before thyroid surgery. The specimen was blood. Receptors originate from a female donor with papillary thyroid cancer or a benign thyroid nodule (not recorded which). Some clones in this sample may be carry-over from other donors' samples.

This clone turned up a few times. The chain carries TRBV7-2 and TRBJ1-2, with TRBD1 matching 9 bases. V was pared by 3 bases and J by 3 bases, with 5 bases of the junction left unmatched. Germline CDR1 SGHTA, CDR2 FQGNSA. The CDR3 is 15 amino acids. CDR3 loop: CASSFDRGTHYGYTF. CDR3 nucleotide sequence: TGTGCCAGCAGCTTCGACAGGGGGACCCACTATGGCTACACCTTC. Together with reference TRBV7-2 and TRBJ1-2, the CDR3 gives the full variable domain: GAGVSQSPSNKVTEKGKDVELRCDPISGHTALYWYRQSLGQGLEFLIYFQGNSAPDKSGLPSDRFSAERTGGSVSTLTIQRTQQEDSAVYLCASSFDRGTHYGYTFGSGTRLTVV.

This clone was observed at least ten times. The CDR3 reads CASTRGNEQFF. CDR3 bases: TGTGCCAGCACCCGCGGGAATGAGCAGTTCTTC. The J gene is TRBJ2-1, the V gene TRBV2; tentatively, D is TRBD2 (5 bases). The CDR3 runs 11 residues. The germline V gene encodes CDR1 SNHLY and CDR2 FYNNEI. Trimming shortened V by 7 bases and J by 7 bases, and 8 bases separated the two germline ends.

In regard to this clone: One end of the junction fails to match germline, which may point to a read error. The V call is TRBV20-1, the J call TRBJ2-3; the match to TRBD2 covers 10 bases. The germline V gene encodes CDR1 DFQATT and CDR2 SNEGSKA (reference sequence). CDR3 length: 17 residues. Here the CDR3 reads CSAIGGTSVTITDTEYF. CDR3 DNA: TGCAGTGCTATAGGGGGGACTAGCGTTACTATCACAGATACGGAGTATTTT.

The table lists this clone with a count of one. The V call is TRBV11-2, the J call TRBJ2-3; D remains ambiguous. Looked up from germline, CDR1 is SGHAT and CDR2 is FQNNGV. The CDR3 has 15 residues. V was clipped by 1 base and J by 6 bases, with 14 bases between them. Written as DNA, the CDR3 is TGTGCCAGCAGCTTAGGTTCGACGCCTAGGGATACGCAGTATTTT. Its protein is CASSLGSTPRDTQYF.

Turning to this clone: An end of the junction differs from the germline gene, which may be a read error. This sequence joins TRBV3-1 and TRBJ2-5; D perhaps matches TRBD1 (5 bases). Germline values: CDR1 LGHDT, CDR2 YNNKEL (reference sequence). This CDR3 is built from 14 residues. The DNA of the CDR3 is TGTGCCAGCAGCAAAGAGACAGCCCGAGAGACCCAGTACTTC. This translates into CASSKETARETQYF.

In its sample, this clone ranks as medium-sized (0.01 to 0.1%). The chain uses TRBV28 and TRBJ1-6; no reliable D call. The CDR3 has 16 residues. Germline CDR1 is MDHEN and CDR2 is SYDVKM. The V end was cut by 7 bases, the J end by 2 bases, with 15 bases between. Here the CDR3 reads CASKYAGGTYNSPLHF. The DNA for the CDR3 is TGTGCCAGCAAATACGCGGGAGGGACCTATAATTCACCCCTCCACTTT.

This clone came up many times. V is TRBV12-3 or TRBV12-4 and J is TRBJ2-5; no reliable D call. This CDR3 contains 14 residues. Trimming took off 6 bases at V and 2 bases at J, with 13 bases between the two ends. CDR3 in amino acids: CASSPLTVQETQYF. The CDR3 DNA follows: TGTGCCAGCAGCCCCTTGACTGTTCAAGAGACCCAGTACTTC.

This clone was observed a handful of times. This chain uses TRBV24-1 with TRBJ2-1; weak D call: TRBD2 (6 bases). The germline V gene has CDR1 KGHDR and CDR2 SFDVKD. This CDR3 is 15 amino acids long. Trimming removed 3 bases at V and 1 base at J, with 9 bases between. The CDR3 DNA reads as TGTGCCACCAGTGATAGTAGCGGTTCCTACAATGAGCAGTTCTTC. Translated, it gives CATSDSSGSYNEQFF.

By frequency in the sample, this clone is medium-sized. V and J are TRBV11-3 and TRBJ1-2, with D possibly TRBD1 on 5 matching bases. V was pared by 0 bases and J by 2 bases, with 13 bases between. CDR3 length: 16 residues. Per germline, CDR1 SGHNT and CDR2 YENEEA. The CDR3 reads CASSLEGRGGNYGYTF. In nucleotides, the CDR3 is TGTGCCAGCAGCTTAGAAGGACGCGGGGGGAACTATGGCTACACCTTC. Using reference TRBV11-3 and TRBJ1-2 for the parts outside the CDR3, the full variable domain is EAGVVQSPRYKIIEKKQPVAFWCNPISGHNTLYWYLQNLGQGPELLIRYENEEAVDDSQLPKDRFSAERLKGVDSTLKIQPAELGDSAVYLCASSLEGRGGNYGYTFGSGTRLTVV.

In this sample, this clone turned up many times. The CDR3 bases are TGTGCCAGCAGCTCCCCTAGCGGGAGGGGCGATGAGCAGTTCTTC. Amino acids: CASSSPSGRGDEQFF. V is TRBV11-2 and J is TRBJ2-1, with TRBD2 identical over 12 bases. The V gene end was trimmed by 4 bases and the J gene end by 8 bases; junction bases not matched to a gene: 6. Germline V CDR1 and CDR2: SGHAT, FQNNGV. This CDR3 has 15 amino acids.

The chain is built from TRBV5-1 and TRBJ1-6; the match to TRBD1 covers 8 bases. Germline-derived CDR1 and CDR2 are SGHRS and YFSETQ. This CDR3 region has 16 residues. The J segment lost 8 bases and the V segment lost 3 bases, leaving 10 bases of the junction unmatched. CDR3 residues: CASSWTGIGPYSPLHF. CDR3 nucleotides: TGCGCCAGCAGCTGGACAGGGATAGGCCCTTATTCACCCCTCCACTTT. Complete variable domain (other parts from reference TRBV5-1 and TRBJ1-6): KAGVTQTPRYLIKTRGQQVTLSCSPISGHRSVSWYQQTPGQGLQFLFEYFSETQRNKGNFPGRFSGRQFSNSRSEMNVSTLELGDSALYLCASSWTGIGPYSPLHFGNGTRLTVT.

This clone has ten or more counts. The chain joins TRBV29-1 to TRBJ2-7, with 14 bases fitting TRBD2. The CDR3 has 15 amino acids. With 4 bases clipped from V and 3 bases from J, the junction kept 5 bases outside the gene matches. The germline CDR1 and CDR2 sequences are SQVTM and ANQGSEA. The CDR3 loop reads CSVVGTSGRGYEQYF. As DNA, the CDR3 is TGCAGCGTTGTTGGGACTAGCGGGAGAGGCTACGAGCAGTACTTC.

The chain recombines TRBV6-1 with TRBJ2-1; 7 nucleotides match TRBD2. From germline, CDR1 is MNHNS and CDR2 SASEGT. J was trimmed by 6 bases and V by 6 bases; bases with no gene match: 11. The CDR3 sequence is 15 residues long. CDR3 DNA sequence: TGTGCCAGCAGGAGAGGCGGGAGCGGCAGCAATGAGCAGTTCTTC. Translating it yields CASRRGGSGSNEQFF.

This clone was seen ten or more times. This chain connects TRBV7-9 to TRBJ2-7, with TRBD2 identical over 10 bases. Germline CDR1 and CDR2: SEHNR and FQNEAQ (reference sequence). J lost 2 bases, V lost 5 bases, and 15 bases had no gene match. The CDR3 sequence is 18 residues long. CDR3 amino acids: CASSHRQGTSVRPYEQYF. The CDR3 nucleotides are TGTGCCAGCAGCCACCGACAGGGGACTAGCGTCCGCCCCTACGAGCAGTACTTC. The variable domain in full, with the rest retrieved from reference TRBV7-9 and TRBJ2-7, is DTGVSQNPRHKITKRGQNVTFRCDPISEHNRLYWYRQTLGQGPEFLTYFQNEAQLEKSRLLSDRFSAERPKGSFSTLEIQRTEQGDSAMYLCASSHRQGTSVRPYEQYFGPGTRLTVT.

The rearrangement joins TRBV20-1 to TRBJ2-3; 11 positions match TRBD2. With V trimmed by 0 bases and J by 6 bases, 8 bases remained unmatched. Germline-derived CDR1 and CDR2 are DFQATT and SNEGSKA (reference sequence). The CDR3 covers 16 residues. As DNA, the CDR3 is TGCAGTGCTAGAGACCCTACTAGCGGGAGTGATGATACGCAGTATTTT. Translating gives CSARDPTSGSDDTQYF.

By share, this clone ranks as medium-sized. This chain joins TRBV6-1 and TRBJ2-5; 11 nucleotides align to TRBD2. The germline gives CDR1 MNHNS, CDR2 SASEGT. The CDR3 covers 15 residues. V shed 3 bases and J 2 bases; nucleotides not matched to a gene: 2. DNA for the CDR3: TGTGCCAGCAGTGAGTCTAGCGGGGGGCAAGAGACCCAGTACTTC. Encoded protein: CASSESSGGQETQYF.

This clone was recorded at least ten times. The chain joins TRBV6-1 to TRBJ2-5, with D perhaps matching TRBD1 (8 bases). CDR1 and CDR2 (germline): MNHNS, SASEGT. The V end was cut by 6 bases, the J end by 5 bases, with 19 bases between. The CDR3 sequence is 15 residues long. The CDR3 region has the DNA TGTGCCAGCAGAGCAGTACAGGGGGGGTTTGAGACCCAGTACTTC. Translated, it gives CASRAVQGGFETQYF.

This clone was counted between two and nine times. The junction departs from germline at one end; a sequencing error may be responsible. In nucleotides, the CDR3 is TGCGCCACCAGTGACCCATACAGCGGGGACGGCTATGGCTCCACCTTC. As protein: CATSDPYSGDGYGSTF. This rearrangement joins TRBV10-2 to TRBJ1-2; weak D call: TRBD1 (5 bases). Germline assignment: CDR1 WSHSY and CDR2 SAAADI. The CDR3 runs to 16 residues.

This clone was found many times. V usage is TRBV27 and J usage is TRBJ2-7; D possibly uses TRBD1 or TRBD2 (7 bases each). This CDR3 comprises 14 residues. The germline gives CDR1 MNHEY, CDR2 SMNVEV (reference sequence). V was cut by 6 bases and J by 3 bases, with 15 bases left in between. The CDR3 reads CASRDTGEGYEQYF. The DNA for the CDR3 is TGTGCCAGCAGGGATACAGGGGAGGGCTACGAGCAGTACTTC.

The chain has TRBV7-9 and TRBJ2-5; the match to TRBD2 covers 9 bases. Germline CDR1 reads SEHNR; CDR2 reads FQNEAQ (reference sequence). V was pared by 5 bases and J by 3 bases, with 7 bases of the junction left unmatched. The CDR3 loop spans 15 amino acids. The CDR3 coding sequence is TGTGCCAGCAGCACGACTAGCGGAGGGGAAGAGACCCAGTACTTC. Translating it yields CASSTTSGGEETQYF.

Ten or more counts support this clone. The CDR3 protein is CASSVQGWTETQYF. The CDR3 coding sequence is TGTGCCAGCAGCGTACAGGGATGGACGGAGACCCAGTACTTC. The chain is built from TRBV9 and TRBJ2-5; D is perhaps TRBD1 (5 bases). This CDR3 spans 14 amino acids. The germline V gene has CDR1 SGDLS and CDR2 YYNGEE. V lost 1 base and J 5 bases, leaving 12 bases between the germline ends.

This clone appeared many times. This CDR3 is CASSLGGLGSSYNEQFF. DNA for the CDR3: TGTGCCAGCAGTTTGGGAGGACTTGGGAGCTCCTACAATGAGCAGTTCTTC. The J gene is TRBJ2-1, the V gene TRBV28; possible D gene TRBD2, 6 bases. This CDR3 comprises 17 residues. The V end lost 3 bases, the J end lost 0 bases, and 15 bases lay between the germline ends. Germline lookup yields CDR1 MDHEN and CDR2 SYDVKM.

Points on this clone: At one end the junction does not follow the germline gene, possibly because of a read error. The chain carries TRBV20-1 and TRBJ1-5; D is undetermined. Germline CDR1 and CDR2: DFQATT and SNEGSKA (reference sequence). The CDR3 has 13 amino acids. CDR3 residues: CSAPNQWNQTQHF. The CDR3 DNA sequence: TGCAGTGCCCCCAACCAGTGGAATCAGACCCAGCATTTT.

Worth noting for this clone: A read error may be the cause here, since a much bigger clone is one base away. Other DNA sequences in the sample encode the same CDR3. V usage is TRBV4-2 and J usage is TRBJ2-1, with 8 bases matching TRBD2. Germline CDR1 LGHNA, CDR2 YNFKEQ. Trimming cost V 0 bases and J 7 bases; bases outside gene matches: 17. The CDR3 length is 19 residues. CDR3 in amino acids: CASSQDRGSGRTSSNEQFF. Here the CDR3 DNA reads TGTGCCAGCAGCCAAGACAGGGGAAGTGGAAGGACTAGCTCGAATGAGCAGTTCTTC.

In this sample, this clone turned up a few times. V gene TRBV28 combines with J gene TRBJ1-1; D is uncertain. Germline CDR1 and CDR2: MDHEN and SYDVKM. This CDR3 spans 16 amino acids. Trimming stripped 9 bases from V and 5 bases from J, with 25 bases between. CDR3 in amino acids: CARSLTEGSIQTEAFF. DNA for the CDR3: TGTGCCAGGAGTCTCACCGAAGGTTCGATACAGACTGAAGCTTTCTTT.

The chain is built from TRBV4-3 and TRBJ2-7, with 7 bases aligning to TRBD1. In germline, CDR1 is LGHNA, CDR2 YSLEER. V gave up 3 bases and J gave up 6 bases; unmatched junction bases: 8. The length of the CDR3 is 14 residues. The CDR3, as DNA: TGCGCCAGCAGCCAGTCGATCGGGACAGTCGAGCAGTACTTC. It is translated as CASSQSIGTVEQYF.